The T cell receptor beta chain described here comes from a study of blood T cell repertoires in COVID-19. This clone was detected only once. Germline V gene sequence: CDR1 SGHRS, CDR2 YFSETQ. This CDR3 has 16 amino acids. The trim removed 4 bases at V and 0 bases at J, leaving 5 bases unmatched. Clones were read by immunoSEQ multiplex PCR, and TCRdb kept only the in-frame ones, dropping some. The sample lists about 160,000 clones, roughly 90% occurring once. The clonotype was recovered from a man aged 55 to 69 with acute or convalescent COVID-19. The rearrangement uses TRBV5-1 and TRBJ2-2, with 8 bases that match TRBD1. The specimen was peripheral blood. As DNA, the CDR3 is TGCGCCAGCAGCGTGACAGGGGCCTCGAACACCGGGGAGCTGTTTTTT. It yields the protein CASSVTGASNTGELFF.